This TCR beta chain stems from a study of beta chain features in type 1 diabetes. As every portion of the isolated RNA was reverse transcribed, the sequencing read expressed TCRB transcripts. Assay: immunoSEQ multiplex PCR; the TCRdb copy retains only in-frame clones and omits some. Of 970,000 or so clones in the sample, roughly a sixth were seen once. Trimming took 5 bases from V and 6 from J, leaving 16 bases between them. Germline values: CDR1 SEHNR, CDR2 FQNEAQ (reference sequence). CDR3 length: 15 residues. The clonotype comes from a woman aged 18-29 years in good health. The chain uses TRBV7-9 and TRBJ1-4, with D unclear. The sequenced material came from naive CD4+ T cells from blood. Here the CDR3 reads CASSQFRGRHEKLFF. Here the CDR3 DNA reads TGTGCCAGCAGCCAATTTCGAGGGAGGCATGAAAAACTGTTTTTT.